This T cell receptor (beta chain) emerged from a study of T cell repertoires and HLA-DP antigens. For the study at large: In vitro CD4+ alloreactivity was against HeLa-presented HLA-DP.

V lost 0 bases and J 2 bases, leaving 8 bases between the germline ends. CDR1 and CDR2 (germline): SGHRS, YFSETQ. This CDR3 contains 14 residues. Whole-study findings and limits: Antigen presentation used HeLa cells, with total CD4+ cells responding.

A note on this clone: Its antigen is not identified.

Primers targeted 54 TRBV and 13 TRBJ segments. Method: immunoSEQ multiplex PCR; TCRdb's copy keeps in-frame clones and lacks some. This table has some 120,000 clones, almost 95% appearing once. The J gene is TRBJ2-5, the V gene TRBV5-1, with D possibly TRBD1 on 5 matching bases. The TCR was taken from a woman aged 18-35 years in good health and CMV-seronegative. The material sequenced was CD4+ T cells from PBMCs. The CDR3 bases are TGCGCCAGCAGCTTGGGGAGACAGCAAGAGACCCAGTACTTC. This sequence encodes CASSLGRQQETQYF.